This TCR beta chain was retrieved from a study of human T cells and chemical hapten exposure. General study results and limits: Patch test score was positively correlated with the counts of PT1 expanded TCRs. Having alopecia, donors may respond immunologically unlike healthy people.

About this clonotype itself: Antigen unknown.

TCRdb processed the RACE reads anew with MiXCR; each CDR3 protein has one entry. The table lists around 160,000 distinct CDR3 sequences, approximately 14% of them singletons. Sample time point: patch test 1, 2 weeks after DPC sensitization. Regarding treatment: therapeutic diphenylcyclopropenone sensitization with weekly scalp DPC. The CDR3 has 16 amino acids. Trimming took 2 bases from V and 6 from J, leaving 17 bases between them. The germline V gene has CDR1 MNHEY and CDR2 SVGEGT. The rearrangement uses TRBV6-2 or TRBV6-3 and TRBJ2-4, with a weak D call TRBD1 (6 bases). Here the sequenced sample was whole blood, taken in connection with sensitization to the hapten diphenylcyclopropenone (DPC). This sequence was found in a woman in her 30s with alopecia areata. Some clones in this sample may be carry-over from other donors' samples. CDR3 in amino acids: CASSYGRRGGGNIQYF. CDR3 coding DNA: TGTGCCAGCAGTTACGGTCGCAGGGGCGGTGGAAACATTCAGTACTTC.